The source of this T cell receptor (beta chain) is a study of T cells in Graves' hyperthyroidism and ophthalmopathy. Study details: Peripheral blood was collected at initial diagnosis, before any treatment.

This clonotype was seen once. Its antigen is not identified. General study results and limits: Blood also carried most thyroid clonotypes expanded above 0.001.

Newly diagnosed hyperthyroidism, duration under 2 months, in patients aged 18 to 65. The PBMCs were taken from around 9 ml of fresh peripheral blood. Amplified TCR beta CDR3 regions derived from RNA transcripts. HTBI primers drove first-round RT-PCR of the TCR CDR3. MiXCR, applied by TCRdb to the multiplex PCR reads, yields one record per CDR3 protein. The top ten hold about 8.9% of the sample, which has 750,000 to 950,000 distinct CDR3 sequences, about 38% seen once. The origin of this receptor is a man between 18 and 29 years old with Graves' hyperthyroidism. Sequencing input: blood.

The CDR3 sequence is CSVMGGAKTQYF. The CDR3 nucleotides read TGCAGCGTTATGGGGGGAGCGAAGACCCAGTACTTC. The V gene is TRBV29-1, the J gene TRBJ2-5; the D gene is possibly TRBD2 (6 bases). The germline gives CDR1 SQVTM, CDR2 ANQGSEA. The germline V and J ends were trimmed by 5 bases and 6 bases, with 13 bases remaining between them. This CDR3 contains 12 residues.